This passage covers 24 T cell receptor beta chains from one sample sequenced in a study of blood T cell repertoires in COVID-19 (dated by TCRdb to between 2020 and 2021). The library relied on the immunoSEQ multiplex PCR assay. TCRdb carries this immuneACCESS record with in-frame sequences only. Its versions omit some clonotypes, under half of them owing to an unresolved V gene in the studies checked, with the rest unexplained. Here the sample has roughly 260,000 clones; about 90% occur a single time. Clones ranked in the top ten supply under 3% of the sample. Sequencing was carried out using peripheral blood. The receptors derive from a young adult with COVID-19, enrolled during active disease.

This chain joins TRBV19 and TRBJ2-7; tentatively, D is TRBD2 (7 bases). The CDR3 has 15 residues. Germline loops: CDR1 LNHDA, CDR2 SQIVND (reference sequence). Trimming took 3 bases from V and 2 from J, leaving 14 bases between them. The CDR3 sequence is CASSIGGRRAYEQYF. The CDR3 coding sequence is TGTGCCAGTAGTATCGGGGGGCGGAGAGCCTACGAGCAGTACTTC.

This clone was seen at least ten times. This sequence joins TRBV4-3 and TRBJ1-2; D is unresolved. V gave up 3 bases and J gave up 5 bases, with 19 bases separating them. CDR1 is LGHNA, CDR2 YSLEER, per germline. The length of the CDR3 is 16 residues. In nucleotides, the CDR3 is TGCGCCAGCAGCCACCTTACTGGGGATTCGGGGTATGGCTACACCTTC. Its protein is CASSHLTGDSGYGYTF.

V usage is TRBV6-5 and J usage is TRBJ2-2; 11 bases match TRBD2. The germline CDR1 and CDR2 sequences are MNHEY and SVGAGI. Germline trimming cut 6 bases from V and 8 bases from J; bases unmatched to any gene: 5. The CDR3 has 14 amino acids. The CDR3 is CASSTSGSQGELFF. The CDR3 nucleotides are TGTGCCAGCAGCACTAGCGGGAGTCAGGGGGAGCTGTTTTTT.

The chain has TRBV6-5 and TRBJ1-3; TRBD1 is a possible D gene (6 bases). V dropped 5 bases and J dropped 4 bases, with 12 bases sitting between them. This CDR3 comprises 14 residues. Germline CDR1 MNHEY, CDR2 SVGAGI. CDR3 sequence: CASSTTGPGNTIYF. CDR3 nucleotides: TGTGCCAGCAGTACTACAGGGCCGGGAAACACCATATATTTT.

V usage is TRBV9 and J usage is TRBJ1-1, with TRBD1 as a possible D gene (5 bases). Germline V CDR1 and CDR2: SGDLS, YYNGEE. The CDR3 spans 16 residues. V gave up 3 bases and J gave up 4 bases, with 19 bases separating them. The chain's CDR3 is CASSGPRDRIGTEAFF. CDR3 DNA sequence: TGTGCCAGCAGCGGACCCAGGGATAGAATCGGCACTGAAGCTTTCTTT.

This clone was seen just once. The V gene is TRBV6-2 or TRBV6-3, the J gene TRBJ2-5, with D perhaps TRBD1 or TRBD2 (6 bases each). CDR1 MNHEY and CDR2 SVGEGT come from the germline V gene. Trimming removed 6 bases at V and 5 bases at J, with 13 bases between. This CDR3 has 13 residues. As DNA, the CDR3 is TGTGCCAGCAGCAGGGGACTCCCGGAGACCCAGTACTTC. It encodes CASSRGLPETQYF.

This chain connects TRBV11-2 to TRBJ2-5; 11 nucleotides align to TRBD2. J was trimmed by 5 bases and V by 6 bases; bases with no gene match: 11. The CDR3 spans 16 residues. Germline CDR1 reads SGHAT; CDR2 reads FQNNGV. CDR3 sequence (DNA): TGTGCCAGCAGTTGGGATAGCGGGAGGGCCCGGGAGACCCAGTACTTC. Translated: CASSWDSGRARETQYF.

This chain joins TRBV27 and TRBJ1-5, with D possibly matching TRBD1 (5 bases). This CDR3 has 14 residues. V was shortened by 0 bases and J by 7 bases, with 10 bases between the two germline ends. CDR1 and CDR2 (germline): MNHEY, SMNVEV (reference sequence). The CDR3 nucleotides read TGTGCCAGCAGTTTATCGCCGGGGGGACAGCCCCAGCATTTT. Translation gives CASSLSPGGQPQHF.

This rearrangement joins TRBV27 to TRBJ2-3, with 7 bases that match TRBD1. The germline V gene has CDR1 MNHEY and CDR2 SMNVEV (reference sequence). Germline trimming cut 3 bases from V and 2 bases from J; bases unmatched to any gene: 2. This CDR3 has 14 amino acids. The CDR3 sequence: CASSLDRSTDTQYF. The CDR3 coding sequence is TGTGCCAGCAGTTTGGACAGGTCCACAGATACGCAGTATTTT.

This chain uses TRBV6-4 with TRBJ1-5; the D is unclear. The V end was cut by 5 bases, the J end by 10 bases, with 9 bases between. The CDR3 consists of 11 residues. Germline V gene lookup returns CDR1 MRHNA and CDR2 SNTAGT. CDR3 region: CASSPSFPQHF. The CDR3 nucleotides are TGTGCCAGCAGTCCCTCCTTTCCCCAGCATTTT.

This sequence joins TRBV4-2 and TRBJ1-1; D is perhaps TRBD1 (5 bases). Germline V lookup: CDR1 LGHNA, CDR2 YNFKEQ. The ends were cut back, 3 bases at V and 2 bases at J, with 7 bases in the middle. The CDR3 length is 13 residues. CDR3 region: CASSHQGNTEAFF. CDR3 nucleotide sequence: TGTGCCAGCAGCCATCAGGGAAACACTGAAGCTTTCTTT.

The V and J genes are TRBV2 and TRBJ2-3, with 11 nucleotides matching TRBD2. The V segment lost 8 bases and the J segment 2 bases; nucleotides outside the gene matches: 3. Germline V CDR1 and CDR2: SNHLY, FYNNEI. The CDR3 spans 14 residues. The CDR3 DNA is TGTGCCAGCGGGGGACTAGCGGCCACAGATACGCAGTATTTT. Its translation: CASGGLAATDTQYF.

The V gene is TRBV7-9, the J gene TRBJ2-7; D ambiguous. Deletions cut 3 bases from V and 7 bases from J, with 16 bases between. Germline V gene lookup returns CDR1 SEHNR and CDR2 FQNEAQ (reference sequence). This CDR3 spans 14 amino acids. CDR3 in amino acids: CASSFSSARSEQYF. DNA for the CDR3: TGTGCCAGCAGCTTTAGCTCCGCACGGAGTGAGCAGTACTTC.

V usage is TRBV27 and J usage is TRBJ1-1; weak D call: TRBD1 (5 bases). CDR1 and CDR2 from the germline V gene are MNHEY and SMNVEV (reference sequence). This CDR3 has 13 amino acids. The V gene lost 7 bases and the J gene lost 5 bases, with 14 bases spanning the gap. CDR3 coding DNA: TGTGCCAGCACGTTTAGGGGAGGTACTGAAGCTTTCTTT. Amino acid sequence: CASTFRGGTEAFF.

The chain is built from TRBV9 and TRBJ2-3; possibly TRBD2 for D (6 bases). V gave up 7 bases and J gave up 4 bases, with 16 bases separating them. Germline assignment: CDR1 SGDLS and CDR2 YYNGEE. The CDR3 runs to 14 residues. The CDR3 coding sequence is TGTGCCAGCGGGAGCGGGTTTTACCCAGATACGCAGTATTTT. Encoded protein: CASGSGFYPDTQYF. Filled out from reference TRBV9 and TRBJ2-3, the complete variable domain reads DSGVTQTPKHLITATGQRVTLRCSPRSGDLSVYWYQQSLDQGLQFLIQYYNGEERAKGNILERFSAQQFPDLHSELNLSSLELGDSALYFCASGSGFYPDTQYFGPGTRLTVL.

The chain uses TRBV5-6 and TRBJ1-2, with 7 bases that match TRBD1. Germline CDR1 is SGHDT and CDR2 is YYEEEE. V shed 4 bases and J 4 bases; nucleotides not matched to a gene: 7. The length of the CDR3 is 14 residues. The DNA for the CDR3 is TGTGCCAGCAGCCGAGGGGGCGTCGGCTATGGCTACACCTTC. Protein: CASSRGGVGYGYTF.

The chain carries TRBV29-1 and TRBJ1-1; 10 bases are shared with TRBD1. Per the germline V gene, CDR1 is SQVTM and CDR2 is ANQGSEA. The CDR3 is 12 amino acids. After removal of 7 bases from V and 7 bases from J, the junction contained 6 bases not matched to a gene. CDR3 sequence (DNA): TGCAGCGCGTCCCGGGACAGGGGTGAAGCTTTCTTT. Protein: CSASRDRGEAFF.

The V call is TRBV5-6, the J call TRBJ2-1, with 11 nucleotides matching TRBD2. Unmatched junction bases numbered 5, after V lost 2 bases and J lost 4 bases. This CDR3 has 16 residues. Germline CDR1 is SGHDT and CDR2 is YYEEEE. The CDR3: CASSLVRLAGYNEQFF. CDR3 nucleotide sequence: TGTGCCAGCAGCTTAGTGAGACTAGCGGGATACAATGAGCAGTTCTTC.

The V gene is TRBV19, the J gene TRBJ1-2; 8 nucleotides match TRBD1. V trimming: 5 bases; J trimming: 4 bases; junction bases outside the gene matches: 6. The V gene's germline CDR1 is LNHDA and CDR2 SQIVND (reference sequence). The CDR3 consists of 14 residues. CDR3: CASSPGTGGYGYTF. Written as DNA, the CDR3 is TGTGCCAGTAGTCCCGGGACAGGAGGCTATGGCTACACCTTC.

This sequence joins TRBV7-9 and TRBJ2-4; TRBD1 agrees at 7 bases. CDR1 SEHNR and CDR2 FQNEAQ come from the germline V gene (reference sequence). Trimming at V came to 5 bases and at J to 2 bases, leaving 18 bases not matched to a gene. This CDR3 comprises 19 residues. DNA of the CDR3: TGTGCCAGCAGCCCACCTGTGGCGACAGGGAAAGGATCCAAAAACATTCAGTACTTC. This sequence encodes CASSPPVATGKGSKNIQYF.

The chain recombines TRBV9 with TRBJ1-2, with D perhaps TRBD1 (6 bases). V lost 4 bases, J lost 4 bases, and 8 bases lay in between. The CDR3 sequence is 12 residues long. Germline V CDR1 and CDR2: SGDLS, YYNGEE. The CDR3 loop reads CASSQGIYGYTF. The DNA for the CDR3 is TGTGCCAGCAGCCAGGGGATCTATGGCTACACCTTC.

The chain links TRBV30 to TRBJ2-1; 10 bases fit TRBD1. The CDR3 has 13 residues. CDR1 and CDR2 from the germline V gene are GTSNPN and SVGIG (reference sequence). V shed 3 bases, J shed 7 bases, and the junction held 3 bases outside the gene matches. Here the CDR3 DNA reads TGTGCCTGGAGGACAGGGGGCACGAATGAGCAGTTCTTC. Translating gives CAWRTGGTNEQFF. Supplemented by reference TRBV30 and TRBJ2-1, the full variable domain reads SQTIHQWPATLVQPVGSPLSLECTVEGTSNPNLYWYRQAAGRGLQLLFYSVGIGQISSEVPQNLSASRPQDRQFILSSKKLLLSDSGFYLCAWRTGGTNEQFFGPGTRLTVL.

This clone has just one count. The chain has TRBV11-2 and TRBJ2-3; D might be TRBD2 (6 bases). V was clipped by 0 bases and J by 2 bases, with 15 bases between them. The CDR3 consists of 17 residues. The germline V gene has CDR1 SGHAT and CDR2 FQNNGV. CDR3 DNA: TGTGCCAGCAGCTTAGATCTTAGCGGAAAATACACAGATACGCAGTATTTT. Translation gives CASSLDLSGKYTDTQYF.

V and J are TRBV21-1 and TRBJ1-1. TRBV21-1 is designated a pseudogene. This CDR3 comprises 13 residues. CDR3 sequence reads: CASSARENTEAFF. CDR3 DNA sequence: TGTGCCAGCAGCGCAAGAGAGAACACTGAAGCTTTCTTT.